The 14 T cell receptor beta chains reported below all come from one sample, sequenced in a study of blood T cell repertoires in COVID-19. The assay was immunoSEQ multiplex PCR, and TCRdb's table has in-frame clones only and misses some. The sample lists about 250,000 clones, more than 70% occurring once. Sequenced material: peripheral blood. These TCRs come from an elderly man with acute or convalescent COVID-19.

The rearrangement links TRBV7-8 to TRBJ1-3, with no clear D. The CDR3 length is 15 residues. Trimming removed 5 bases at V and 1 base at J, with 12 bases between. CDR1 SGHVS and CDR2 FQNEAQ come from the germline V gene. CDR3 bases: TGTGCCAGCAGCCCCCCAGCAGGATCTGGAAACACCATATATTTT. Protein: CASSPPAGSGNTIYF.

The CDR3 loop reads CASSPEGVGYGYTF. Here the CDR3 DNA reads TGCGCCAGCAGCCCCGAGGGAGTTGGCTATGGCTACACCTTC. The V gene is TRBV5-1, the J gene TRBJ1-2; D ambiguous. Looked up from germline, CDR1 is SGHRS and CDR2 is YFSETQ. V lost 4 bases, J lost 4 bases, and 14 bases lay in between. The CDR3 extends over 14 amino acids.

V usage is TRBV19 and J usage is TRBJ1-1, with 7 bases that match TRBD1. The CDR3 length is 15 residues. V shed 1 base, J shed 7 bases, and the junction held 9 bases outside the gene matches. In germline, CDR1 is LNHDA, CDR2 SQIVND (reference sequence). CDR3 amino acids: CASSIGVKGAGEAFF. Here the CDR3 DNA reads TGTGCCAGTAGTATAGGGGTCAAGGGGGCAGGTGAAGCTTTCTTT.

CDR3 protein: CASSEDDRPNQPQHF. The DNA for the CDR3 is TGTGCCAGCAGTGAGGATGACAGACCCAATCAGCCCCAGCATTTT. The V call is TRBV28, the J call TRBJ1-5, with D perhaps matching TRBD1 (5 bases). Germline V gene data show CDR1 as MDHEN and CDR2 as SYDVKM. There are 15 residues in the CDR3. The V and J ends lost 5 bases and 3 bases respectively, with 14 bases between them.

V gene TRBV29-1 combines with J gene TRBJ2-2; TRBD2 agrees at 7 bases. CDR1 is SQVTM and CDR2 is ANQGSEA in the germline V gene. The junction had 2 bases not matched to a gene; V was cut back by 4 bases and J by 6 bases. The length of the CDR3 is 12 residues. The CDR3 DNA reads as TGCAGCGTTGGCAGCGGGGCCGGGGAGCTGTTTTTT. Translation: CSVGSGAGELFF.

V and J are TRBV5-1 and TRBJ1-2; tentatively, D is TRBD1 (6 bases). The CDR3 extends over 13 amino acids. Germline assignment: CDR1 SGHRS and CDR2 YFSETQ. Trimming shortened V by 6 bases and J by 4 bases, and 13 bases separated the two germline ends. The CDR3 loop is CASTLGQTYGYTF. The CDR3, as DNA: TGCGCCAGCACTTTAGGACAGACCTATGGCTACACCTTC.

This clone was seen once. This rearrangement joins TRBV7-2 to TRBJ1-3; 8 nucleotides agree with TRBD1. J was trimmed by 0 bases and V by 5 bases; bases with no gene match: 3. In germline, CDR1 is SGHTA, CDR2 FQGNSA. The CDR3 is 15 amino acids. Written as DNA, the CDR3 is TGTGCCAGCAGCAACCAGGGGGCCTCTGGAAACACCATATATTTT. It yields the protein CASSNQGASGNTIYF.

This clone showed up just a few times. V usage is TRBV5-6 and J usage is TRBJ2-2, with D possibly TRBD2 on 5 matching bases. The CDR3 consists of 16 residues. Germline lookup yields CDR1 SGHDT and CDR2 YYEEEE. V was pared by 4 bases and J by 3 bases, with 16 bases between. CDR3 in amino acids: CASSKPVGEDTGELFF. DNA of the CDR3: TGTGCCAGCAGCAAACCCGTGGGAGAGGACACCGGGGAGCTGTTTTTT.

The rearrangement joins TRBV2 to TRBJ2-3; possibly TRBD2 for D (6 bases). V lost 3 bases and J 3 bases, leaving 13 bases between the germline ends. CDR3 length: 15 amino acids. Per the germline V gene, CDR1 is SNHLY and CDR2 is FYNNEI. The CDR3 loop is CASSDRELITDTQYF. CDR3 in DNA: TGTGCCAGCAGTGATCGGGAGTTGATAACAGATACGCAGTATTTT.

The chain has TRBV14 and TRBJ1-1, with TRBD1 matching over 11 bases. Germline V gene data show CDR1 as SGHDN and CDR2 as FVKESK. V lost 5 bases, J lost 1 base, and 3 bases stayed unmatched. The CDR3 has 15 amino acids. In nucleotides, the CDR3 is TGTGCCAGCAGCGGACAGGGGGCTAAGAACACTGAAGCTTTCTTT. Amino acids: CASSGQGAKNTEAFF.

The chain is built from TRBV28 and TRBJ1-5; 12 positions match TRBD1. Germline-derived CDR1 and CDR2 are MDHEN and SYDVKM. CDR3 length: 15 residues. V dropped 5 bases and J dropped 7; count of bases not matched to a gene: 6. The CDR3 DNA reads TGTGCCAGCAGTATCGGGACAGGGGGCTTGCAGCCCCAGCATTTT. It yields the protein CASSIGTGGLQPQHF.

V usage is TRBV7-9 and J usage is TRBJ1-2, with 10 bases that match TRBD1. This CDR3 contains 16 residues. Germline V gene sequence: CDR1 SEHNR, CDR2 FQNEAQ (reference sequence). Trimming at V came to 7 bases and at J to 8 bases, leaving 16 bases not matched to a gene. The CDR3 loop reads CASTGGRQGALEGYTF. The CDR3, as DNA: TGTGCCAGCACCGGGGGGCGACAGGGGGCACTGGAAGGCTACACCTTC.

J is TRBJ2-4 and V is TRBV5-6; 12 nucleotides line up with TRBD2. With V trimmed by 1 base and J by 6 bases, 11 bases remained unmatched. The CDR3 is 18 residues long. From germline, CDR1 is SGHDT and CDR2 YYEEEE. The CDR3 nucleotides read TGTGCCAGCAGCTTGACTTTGACTAGCGGGAGAGGGAGAAACATTCAGTACTTC. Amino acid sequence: CASSLTLTSGRGRNIQYF.

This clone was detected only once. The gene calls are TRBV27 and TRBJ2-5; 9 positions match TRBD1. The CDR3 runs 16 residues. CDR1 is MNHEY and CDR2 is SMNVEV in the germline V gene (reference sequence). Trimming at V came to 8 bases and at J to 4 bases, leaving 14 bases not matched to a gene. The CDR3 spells CASRDSGTGNTETQYF. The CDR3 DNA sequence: TGTGCCAGCCGGGATTCTGGGACAGGGAATACAGAGACCCAGTACTTC.